This is a list of T cell receptor beta chains from one sample in a study of neurological immune-mediated disorders. MiXCR, run by TCRdb on the 5' RACE reads, gives a single entry per CDR3 protein. The sample records 50,000 or so distinct CDR3 sequences, around a sixth being singletons. Sequencing was done on a sample of PBMCs. These receptors originate from a man in his sixties in good health. The CDR3 runs from the conserved cysteine through the conserved F or W. The D gene is left open where the match is weak. Only part of the rows carry a size: once, few, many, or a class if the clone is expanded.

clone_size,j_call,d_call,v_call,cdr3_aa,cdr3_nt
many,TRBJ2-7,TRBD2,TRBV27,CASSPLAGVAEQYF,TGTGCCAGCAGCCCACTTGCGGGAGTCGCCGAGCAGTACTTC
many,TRBJ2-7,TRBD1,TRBV7-8,CASSQGAYEQYF,TGTGCCAGCAGCCAGGGGGCCTACGAGCAGTACTTC
many,TRBJ1-1,TRBD1,TRBV6-5,CASSHRGGKAFF,TGTGCCAGCAGTCACAGGGGAGGTAAAGCTTTCTTT
many,TRBJ2-7,.,TRBV7-9,CASSPEGGRGTYEQYF,TGTGCCAGCAGCCCCGAGGGGGGGAGGGGGACCTACGAGCAGTACTTC
many,TRBJ2-1,.,TRBV7-9,CASSSRTYGPNEQFF,TGTGCCAGCAGCTCACGGACCTATGGTCCCAATGAGCAGTTCTTC
many,TRBJ2-5,TRBD2,TRBV7-2,CASSLSGSGEETQYF,TGTGCCAGCAGCTTGAGCGGGAGTGGAGAAGAGACCCAGTACTTC
many,TRBJ2-7,TRBD1,TRBV5-1,CASSLHRDREQYF,TGCGCCAGCAGCTTGCACCGGGACAGGGAGCAGTACTTC
many,TRBJ1-1,.,TRBV28,CASSFGDLRTEAFF,TGTGCCAGCAGTTTCGGGGACTTGAGAACTGAAGCTTTCTTT
many,TRBJ2-7,TRBD1,TRBV20-1,CSARERDSPGYEQYF,TGCAGTGCTAGAGAAAGGGACAGTCCGGGTTACGAGCAGTACTTC
many,TRBJ2-7,TRBD2,TRBV20-1,CSARGLAGVGEQYF,TGCAGTGCCAGAGGTCTAGCGGGAGTAGGCGAGCAGTACTTC
many,TRBJ2-7,TRBD2,TRBV20-1,CSATGTRGGEQYF,TGCAGTGCTACCGGGACCCGGGGGGGGGAGCAGTACTTC
.,TRBJ1-1,TRBD1,TRBV5-1,CASSLWTGGLMNTEAFF,TGCGCCAGCAGCTTGTGGACAGGTGGCCTCATGAACACTGAAGCTTTCTTT
many,TRBJ1-4,TRBD1,TRBV7-9,CASSFRGLNEKLFF,TGTGCCAGCAGCTTCAGGGGGTTAAATGAAAAACTGTTTTTT
many,TRBJ2-1,TRBD2,TRBV29-1,CSFGEGYRNEQFF,TGCAGCTTTGGGGAGGGTTACCGGAATGAGCAGTTCTTC
many,TRBJ2-1,TRBD1,TRBV6-5,CASGRTGGYEQFF,TGTGCCAGCGGCCGAACAGGGGGCTATGAGCAGTTCTTC
.,TRBJ2-4,.,TRBV6-6,CASSYSRGELAKNIQYF,TGTGCCAGCAGTTACTCGAGAGGAGAACTAGCCAAAAACATTCAGTACTTC
.,TRBJ2-1,TRBD1,TRBV28,CASIRQGLNNEQFF,TGTGCCAGCATTCGACAGGGGCTTAACAATGAGCAGTTCTTC
many,TRBJ2-1,TRBD2,TRBV20-1,CSASRPGLASRNEQFF,TGCAGTGCGTCTCGACCGGGACTAGCGTCCCGGAATGAGCAGTTCTTC
many,TRBJ1-2,.,TRBV6-5,CASSYSIAGPNYGYTF,TGTGCCAGCAGTTACTCGATAGCAGGCCCTAACTATGGCTACACCTTC
many,TRBJ1-6,.,TRBV20-1,CSARGQYNSPLHF,TGCAGTGCTAGAGGCCAGTATAATTCACCCCTCCACTTT
.,TRBJ1-1,.,TRBV7-3,CASSFGMNTEAFF,TGTGCCAGCAGCTTTGGCATGAACACTGAAGCTTTCTTT
.,TRBJ1-2,.,TRBV18,CASSPRKDGHTF,TGTGCCAGCTCACCTAGGAAGGACGGCCACACCTTC
many,TRBJ2-7,.,TRBV6-6,CASSYSKDYEQYF,TGTGCCAGCAGTTACTCGAAGGACTACGAGCAGTACTTC
many,TRBJ2-7,TRBD2,TRBV7-2,CASRPSGPYEQYF,TGTGCAAGCAGGCCTAGCGGTCCCTACGAGCAGTACTTC
few,TRBJ1-1,.,TRBV19,CASSIYFGRGAFF,TGTGCCAGTAGTATTTATTTTGGCAGGGGAGCTTTCTTT
many,TRBJ2-3,TRBD2,TRBV5-1,CASSFSSTSGNTDTQYF,TGCGCCAGCAGCTTCTCCTCGACTAGCGGGAACACAGATACGCAGTATTTT
many,TRBJ2-5,TRBD1,TRBV29-1,CSARTGSGQETQYF,TGCAGCGCCCGGACAGGGAGTGGCCAAGAGACCCAGTACTTC
many,TRBJ2-1,TRBD2,TRBV10-3,CAISPPRLAGGNEQFF,TGTGCCATCAGTCCCCCCAGGCTAGCGGGAGGGAATGAGCAGTTCTTC
many,TRBJ2-6,.,TRBV7-2,CASSLQSGVSGANVLTF,TGTGCCAGCAGCTTGCAGTCCGGGGTCTCTGGGGCCAACGTCCTGACTTTC
many,TRBJ2-5,TRBD1,TRBV24-1,CATSDPDRAQYF,TGTGCCACCAGTGATCCCGACAGGGCCCAGTACTTC
many,TRBJ2-1,.,TRBV5-5,CASSPTAGSFSSYNEQFF,TGTGCCAGCAGCCCGACTGCGGGATCCTTTAGCTCCTACAATGAGCAGTTCTTC
many,TRBJ2-5,.,TRBV7-9,CASSPGAETQYF,TGTGCCAGCAGCCCGGGGGCAGAGACCCAGTACTTC
many,TRBJ2-7,TRBD1,TRBV7-9,CASSRQGVEQYF,TGTGCCAGCAGCCGACAGGGGGTCGAGCAGTACTTC
many,TRBJ1-1,.,TRBV28,CVSKTRNTEAFF,TGTGTAAGCAAGACGAGGAACACTGAAGCTTTCTTT
many,TRBJ2-7,TRBD1,TRBV28,CASSSVGTGGLSEQYF,TGTGCCAGCAGTTCCGTGGGGACAGGGGGACTGAGCGAGCAGTACTTC
many,TRBJ2-1,.,TRBV6-5,CASSYSPVNEQFF,TGTGCCAGCAGTTACTCGCCAGTCAATGAGCAGTTCTTC
many,TRBJ2-5,TRBD1,TRBV29-1,CSVGPDRGTETQYF,TGCAGCGTTGGGCCGGACAGGGGGACGGAGACCCAGTACTTC
many,TRBJ2-2,TRBD2,TRBV5-1,CASSLIAGSNTGELFF,TGCGCCAGCAGCTTAATAGCGGGGTCGAACACCGGGGAGCTGTTTTTT
.,TRBJ2-7,.,TRBV11-2,CASSFRSGEYGMSSYEQYF,TGTGCCAGCAGCTTTCGGTCGGGCGAGTACGGGATGAGCTCCTACGAGCAGTACTTC
many,TRBJ2-5,.,TRBV28,CASRVAGSGETQYF,TGTGCCAGCAGGGTAGCCGGGTCCGGAGAGACCCAGTACTTC
.,TRBJ2-1,.,TRBV4-3,CASSQDRRGYNEQFF,TGCGCCAGCAGCCAAGACCGGAGGGGCTACAATGAGCAGTTCTTC